These 26 T cell receptor beta chains were sequenced from one sample in a study of beta chain features in type 1 diabetes. The authors reverse transcribed all of the isolated RNA, so sequencing captured expressed TCRB transcripts. Data came from immunoSEQ multiplex PCR; TCRdb stores just in-frame clones and leaves some out. Among over 150,000 clones listed, under 9.5% were seen once. Input material: central memory CD4+ T cells from blood. Receptors were obtained from a man aged 18-30 years in good health.

V and J are TRBV7-6 and TRBJ2-6, with a tentative D call TRBD1 (7 bases). Between the trimmed V and J ends, which lost 1 base and 2 bases, there was a span of 12 bases. The CDR3 loop spans 17 amino acids. Per germline, CDR1 SGHVS and CDR2 FNYEAQ. The CDR3 DNA follows: TGTGCCAGCAGCTTAGAAAGGAGGGGGCCTGGGGCCAACGTCCTGACTTTC. Its protein product is CASSLERRGPGANVLTF. The whole variable domain, remainder taken from reference TRBV7-6 and TRBJ2-6, is GAGVSQSPRYKVTKRGQDVALRCDPISGHVSLYWYRQALGQGPEFLTYFNYEAQQDKSGLPNDRFSAERPEGSISTLTIQRTEQRDSAMYRCASSLERRGPGANVLTFGAGSRLTVL.

In this sample, this clone turned up many times. CDR3 sequence reads: CARGRGHQAQHF. CDR3 nucleotides: TGTGCCAGAGGGAGGGGCCATCAAGCCCAGCATTTT. V is TRBV19 and J is TRBJ1-5; a weak D match, TRBD1 (5 bases). The CDR3 length is 12 residues. Trimming cost V 9 bases and J 11 bases, with 17 bases left between them. From germline, CDR1 is LNHDA and CDR2 SQIVND (reference sequence).

A note on this clone: This may stem from a read error, because a much larger clone lies one nucleotide away. This chain connects TRBV7-9 to TRBJ1-1; D not certain. The CDR3 length is 12 residues. CDR1 is SEHNR, CDR2 FQNEAQ, per germline (reference sequence). Trimming removed 5 bases at V and 1 base at J, with 5 bases between. CDR3 region: CASSRRNTEAFF. CDR3 in DNA: TGTGCCAGCAGCCGCAGGAACACTGAAGCTTTCTTT.

The J gene is TRBJ1-1, the V gene TRBV29-1; D uncertain. The CDR3 covers 14 residues. CDR1 and CDR2 from the germline V gene are SQVTM and ANQGSEA. V lost 4 bases to trimming and J lost 0 bases, with 12 bases between them. DNA of the CDR3: TGCAGCGTTGGGGCAGTGGGTTTGAACACTGAAGCTTTCTTT. Amino acids: CSVGAVGLNTEAFF.

This clone turned up a few times. The rearrangement links TRBV9 to TRBJ1-1; D might be TRBD1 (5 bases). CDR1 and CDR2 from the germline V gene are SGDLS and YYNGEE. The CDR3 is 14 amino acids. The ends were cut back, 3 bases at V and 4 bases at J, with 13 bases in the middle. The CDR3 DNA reads TGTGCCAGCAGCGGCGGGGCTAGGGGCACTGAAGCTTTCTTT. Amino acid sequence: CASSGGARGTEAFF.

The chain recombines TRBV11-2 with TRBJ1-3; D may be TRBD1 (6 bases). The V and J ends lost 5 bases and 8 bases respectively, with 13 bases between them. The CDR3 extends over 13 amino acids. CDR1 and CDR2 from the germline V gene are SGHAT and FQNNGV. For the CDR3, the DNA is TGTGCCAGCAGCGGGGGCGCGGTTGACACCATATATTTT. The encoded protein is CASSGGAVDTIYF.

This clone was picked up a small number of times. This chain connects TRBV9 to TRBJ2-3; D ambiguous. The CDR3 sequence is 15 residues long. Germline assignment: CDR1 SGDLS and CDR2 YYNGEE. Trimming left V 3 bases short and J 2 bases short, with 13 bases between. The CDR3 DNA reads TGTGCCAGCAGCGGGCACAGCCGCACCACAGATACGCAGTATTTT. Its translation is CASSGHSRTTDTQYF.

Turning to this clone: An end of the junction does not agree with germline; a read error may underlie this. The V call is TRBV28, the J call TRBJ1-4; 8 bases are a match to TRBD1. This CDR3 is built from 12 residues. Germline V gives CDR1 MDHEN, CDR2 SYDVKM. The CDR3 protein is CASSLSGGASVF. The CDR3 nucleotides are TGTGCCAGCAGTCTGTCAGGGGGCGCTTCCGTTTTT.

This clone was recorded many times. V gene TRBV27 combines with J gene TRBJ2-1; 8 nucleotides align to TRBD2. The CDR3 length is 14 residues. The V and J ends lost 10 bases and 6 bases, in that order; junction bases with no gene match: 11. Germline V CDR1 and CDR2: MNHEY, SMNVEV (reference sequence). The DNA of the CDR3 is TGTGCCACCAGACCGGGAACTAGCGGCAATGAGCAGTTCTTC. It is translated as CATRPGTSGNEQFF.

The chain carries TRBV5-1 and TRBJ1-2; the D gene is possibly TRBD1 (5 bases). Trimming removed 4 bases at V and 3 bases at J, with 16 bases between. Germline V gene data show CDR1 as SGHRS and CDR2 as YFSETQ. The CDR3 runs 15 residues. The DNA of the CDR3 is TGCGCCAGCAGCCCGGCGGGGGATACATACTATGGCTACACCTTC. Encoded protein: CASSPAGDTYYGYTF.

This clone occurred a few times. The chain couples TRBV4-3 to TRBJ1-2; D uncertain. There are 16 residues in the CDR3. CDR1 LGHNA and CDR2 YSLEER come from the germline V gene. Trimming left V 0 bases short and J 4 bases short, with 15 bases between. Written as DNA, the CDR3 is TGCGCCAGCAGCCAAGATACAACAGAAGGTGCCTATGGCTACACCTTC. This gives the protein CASSQDTTEGAYGYTF.

There are a few counts of this clone. The chain joins TRBV7-3 to TRBJ2-3, with 7 positions matching TRBD1. Germline trimming cut 2 bases from V and 6 bases from J; bases unmatched to any gene: 2. The CDR3 is 13 amino acids. Germline CDR1 reads SGHTA; CDR2 reads FQGTGA. CDR3: CASSLARGDTQYF. The CDR3 DNA reads TGTGCCAGCAGCTTAGCCAGGGGGGATACGCAGTATTTT.

The chain has TRBV4-1 and TRBJ2-3, with a tentative D call TRBD2 (6 bases). Germline V gene data show CDR1 as MGHRA and CDR2 as YSYEKL. There are 13 residues in the CDR3. V was cut by 1 base and J by 5 bases, with 7 bases left in between. CDR3 nucleotide sequence: TGCGCCAGCAGCCAAGCAGCGGGAGATACGCAGTATTTT. Amino acid sequence: CASSQAAGDTQYF.

The table lists this clone with many counts. This chain joins TRBV29-1 and TRBJ2-7; TRBD1 matches 9 bases. Germline trimming cut 6 bases from V and 4 bases from J; bases unmatched to any gene: 13. The CDR3 is 15 amino acids. Germline lookup yields CDR1 SQVTM and CDR2 ANQGSEA. The CDR3 DNA is TGCAGCGTGAAATCCCCGGGACAGGGTCGGTACGAGCAGTACTTC. It is translated as CSVKSPGQGRYEQYF.

This clone has ten or more counts. One end of the junction varies from germline; a read error may be responsible. This rearrangement joins TRBV7-2 to TRBJ2-7, with D possibly matching TRBD2 (5 bases). Germline-derived CDR1 and CDR2 are SGHTA and FQGNSA. The CDR3 is 14 amino acids. DNA of the CDR3: TGTGCCAGCAGCCTAGCTGGACTGGCGTACGAGCAGTACTTC. Translating it yields CASSLAGLAYEQYF. Full variable domain (outside the CDR3, taken from reference TRBV7-2 and TRBJ2-7): GAGVSQSPSNKVTEKGKDVELRCDPISGHTALYWYRQSLGQGLEFLIYFQGNSAPDKSGLPSDRFSAERTGGSVSTLTIQRTQQEDSAVYLCASSLAGLAYEQYFGPGTRLTVT.

This chain connects TRBV27 to TRBJ2-7; D perhaps matches TRBD1 (6 bases). The CDR3 runs 13 residues. The V gene lost 10 bases and the J gene lost 3 bases, with 16 bases spanning the gap. The germline V gene has CDR1 MNHEY and CDR2 SMNVEV (reference sequence). For the CDR3, the DNA is TGTGCCATCGGGGCAGGGGCAGGCTACGAGCAGTACTTC. Translation: CAIGAGAGYEQYF.

This chain connects TRBV19 to TRBJ2-7, with 13 nucleotides matching TRBD2. With V trimmed by 5 bases and J by 4 bases, 11 bases remained unmatched. Germline lookup yields CDR1 LNHDA and CDR2 SQIVND (reference sequence). The CDR3 covers 17 residues. The CDR3 DNA follows: TGTGCCAGTAGTGCGGGACTAGCGGGGACTACGGGGTACGAGCAGTACTTC. This translates into CASSAGLAGTTGYEQYF.

The genes are TRBV10-2 and TRBJ2-7; 8 nucleotides agree with TRBD2. Germline V gives CDR1 WSHSY, CDR2 SAAADI. The junction had 4 bases not matched to a gene; V was cut back by 5 bases and J by 4 bases. The CDR3 contains 13 residues. In nucleotides, the CDR3 is TGCGCCAGCAGTATTCGCGGGAGGTACGAGCAGTACTTC. As protein: CASSIRGRYEQYF.

A few counts support this clone. The chain combines TRBV7-8 with TRBJ1-1; 10 bases line up with TRBD1. Germline lookup yields CDR1 SGHVS and CDR2 FQNEAQ. V shed 1 base and J 1 base; nucleotides not matched to a gene: 3. There are 16 residues in the CDR3. CDR3 loop: CASSLVRDRGNTEAFF. CDR3 nucleotides: TGTGCCAGCAGCTTAGTTCGGGACAGGGGGAACACTGAAGCTTTCTTT. Based on the CDR3 plus reference TRBV7-8 and TRBJ1-1, the full variable domain is GAGVSQSPRYKVAKRGQDVALRCDPISGHVSLFWYQQALGQGPEFLTYFQNEAQLDKSGLPSDRFFAERPEGSVSTLKIQRTQQEDSAVYLCASSLVRDRGNTEAFFGQGTRLTVV.

This clone occurred a few times. The chain carries TRBV7-8 and TRBJ1-2; 9 bases line up with TRBD1. The CDR3 spans 13 residues. V was clipped by 5 bases and J by 6 bases; unmatched bases: 4. The V gene's germline CDR1 is SGHVS and CDR2 FQNEAQ. CDR3 sequence reads: CASSAGTGNGYTF. The CDR3 nucleotides are TGTGCCAGCAGCGCTGGGACAGGGAATGGCTACACCTTC.

This clone occurred a few times. The gene calls are TRBV27 and TRBJ1-6; the D gene is possibly TRBD1 (6 bases). The CDR3 is 14 residues long. CDR1 is MNHEY, CDR2 SMNVEV, per germline (reference sequence). Trimming took 7 bases from V and 6 from J, leaving 13 bases between them. CDR3 region: CASKPAQGNSPLHF. Here the CDR3 DNA reads TGTGCCAGCAAACCTGCACAGGGTAATTCACCCCTCCACTTT.

This clone was picked up a small number of times. The rearrangement joins TRBV7-2 to TRBJ2-3; D is unresolved. Trimming pared 2 bases from V and 4 bases from J, leaving 4 bases between. Germline CDR1 SGHTA, CDR2 FQGNSA. This CDR3 has 12 residues. CDR3 sequence: CASSLRPDTQYF. In DNA, the CDR3 is TGTGCCAGCAGCTTACGTCCAGATACGCAGTATTTT.

The chain combines TRBV10-3 with TRBJ1-2; D not resolved. The germline V and J ends were trimmed by 6 bases and 8 bases, with 16 bases remaining between them. Germline CDR1 reads ENHRY; CDR2 reads SYGVKD. CDR3 length equals 13 residues. The CDR3 DNA is TGTGCCATCAGGGAGGGAGAGACGGCGGGCTACACCTTC. Translation: CAIREGETAGYTF.

This clone has just a few counts. This rearrangement joins TRBV28 to TRBJ1-5; 9 bases are shared with TRBD1. CDR3 length: 15 residues. Per germline, CDR1 MDHEN and CDR2 SYDVKM. J was trimmed by 9 bases and V by 6 bases; bases with no gene match: 12. This CDR3 is CASSSSGTGYTPQHF. The CDR3 DNA sequence: TGTGCCAGCAGCTCCTCCGGGACAGGGTATACGCCCCAGCATTTT.

The gene calls are TRBV4-3 and TRBJ2-2, with D unresolved. The CDR3 consists of 15 residues. The germline gives CDR1 LGHNA, CDR2 YSLEER. Between the trimmed V and J ends, which lost 0 bases and 2 bases, there was a span of 7 bases. The CDR3 region is CASSQDLPNTGELFF. CDR3 DNA sequence: TGCGCCAGCAGCCAAGATCTTCCCAACACCGGGGAGCTGTTTTTT.

The chain combines TRBV12-5 with TRBJ1-2; tentatively, D is TRBD1 (6 bases). CDR3 size: 14 residues. V lost 1 base, J lost 4 bases, and 10 bases lay in between. Germline V CDR1 and CDR2: LGHNT, FRNRAP. The CDR3 reads CASGLEGGLYGYTF. Here the CDR3 DNA reads TGTGCTAGTGGTTTGGAAGGGGGTCTCTATGGCTACACCTTC.